This is a list of T cell receptor beta chains from one sample in a study of T cells in Graves' hyperthyroidism and ophthalmopathy. TCRdb used MiXCR to reprocess the multiplex PCR reads, holding one entry per CDR3 protein. Among over 400,000 distinct CDR3 sequences listed, about 14% were seen once. Sequenced input: blood. These receptors were taken from a man in his late teens or twenties with Graves' ophthalmopathy. CDR3s include the opening cysteine and the closing phenylalanine or tryptophan.

j_call v_call cdr3_aa
TRBJ1-3 TRBV2 CASSEVAGASGNTIYF
TRBJ2-3 TRBV11-1 CASRSRRQGGQADTQYF
TRBJ2-7 TRBV20-1 CSARVASYEQYF
TRBJ2-5 TRBV30 CAWSPKGEETQYF
TRBJ2-1 TRBV7-2 CASSRLDRSPLDEQFF
TRBJ1-1 TRBV5-1 CASRLGGLNTEAFF
TRBJ2-3 TRBV5-4 CASSTRAGAGADTQYF
TRBJ2-3 TRBV5-6 CASSFRRFYTDTQYF
TRBJ1-2 TRBV6-1 CASSRSSNTYGYTF
TRBJ2-7 TRBV29-1 CSAYLAGAHSYEQYF
TRBJ1-2 TRBV11-2 CASSLNSGTFGGYTF
TRBJ2-1 TRBV27 CASSLGQTSYNEQFF
TRBJ1-1 TRBV10-1 CASRGQDTEAFF
TRBJ1-1 TRBV5-1 CASSPGTENTEAFF
TRBJ2-5 TRBV12-3/TRBV12-4 CASRLRNQETQYF
TRBJ1-2 TRBV19 CASSITPPGAGGYTF
TRBJ1-2 TRBV3-1 CASSLNGPGFYGYTF
TRBJ1-6 TRBV5-1 CASSLEQDSYNSPLHF
TRBJ1-3 TRBV10-3 CAGQGSGNTIYF
TRBJ2-2 TRBV27 CASSLDTSYTGELFF
TRBJ2-5 TRBV3-1 CASSVGTQETQYF
TRBJ1-2 TRBV5-1 CASSVQGADYGYTF
TRBJ2-2 TRBV27 CASSFPPPGELFF
TRBJ2-3 TRBV27 CASSLSAGSLPDTQYF
TRBJ1-1 TRBV6-1 CASRDPVTEAFF
TRBJ2-5 TRBV20-1 CSARRPGLQETQYF
TRBJ2-7 TRBV11-3 CASSLDPAGVGEQYF
TRBJ1-1 TRBV7-9 CASSRNQEMNTEAFF
TRBJ2-1 TRBV15 CATSREYLPYNEQFF
TRBJ2-1 TRBV20-1 CSGSGTSTYNEQFF
TRBJ2-7 TRBV6-2/TRBV6-3 CASSYRGQWANEQYF
TRBJ1-5 TRBV15 CATSRDSTINQPQHF
TRBJ2-2 TRBV9 CASSVPRDANTGELFF
TRBJ2-5 TRBV7-2 CASSLSGAQETQYF
TRBJ2-2 TRBV11-3 CASRGTVTGELFF
TRBJ1-1 TRBV20-1 CSVPGGTEAFF
TRBJ2-1 TRBV12-3/TRBV12-4 CASSSPGLAGGPYYNEQFF
TRBJ1-4 TRBV6-1 CASSESRVRVGEKLFF
TRBJ2-7 TRBV5-1 CASSLEQGGFYEQYF
TRBJ2-1 TRBV19 CASSIAGQTNEQFF
TRBJ2-3 TRBV15 CATSRGIRGRLDTQYF
TRBJ2-6 TRBV10-3 CAIRGLERTGANVLTF